This TCR beta chain derives from a study of CD8+ T cells in alopecia areata. Study-level findings and limits: Given one nonresponder, whether baseline CD8+ expansion relates to response remains uncertain.

About this clone itself: Its antigen is unidentified.

cDNA reverse transcribed from extracted RNA served as the sequencing template. Clones were sequenced by immunoSEQ multiplex PCR, and TCRdb holds only the in-frame ones, with some missing. The sample holds 150,000 to 200,000 clones; roughly 60% are singletons and the top ten take about 1.3%. Treatment meaning: oral pan-JAK inhibitor, 5-10 mg twice daily. This sequence originates from a human donor with alopecia areata. The specimen comprised CD4+ T cells sorted from blood, sampled around week 50, from a patient treated with tofacitinib.

The CDR3 nucleotides read TGTGCCAGCAGCTTATTCTCTAGCCCCACAGATACGCAGTATTTT. Protein sequence: CASSLFSSPTDTQYF. V is TRBV7-6 and J is TRBJ2-3; maybe TRBD2 (5 bases). Trimming took off 2 bases at V and 2 bases at J, with 11 bases between the two ends. The CDR3 is 15 residues long. Germline V gives CDR1 SGHVS, CDR2 FNYEAQ. The complete variable domain, with remaining parts taken from reference TRBV7-6 and TRBJ2-3, reads GAGVSQSPRYKVTKRGQDVALRCDPISGHVSLYWYRQALGQGPEFLTYFNYEAQQDKSGLPNDRFSAERPEGSISTLTIQRTEQRDSAMYRCASSLFSSPTDTQYFGPGTRLTVL.